This entry describes one TCR beta chain. No antigen is known for it. This sample is drawn from a study of T-cell memory formation after mild COVID-19. TCRdb recomputed calls from the 5' RACE reads with MiXCR, one row per CDR3 protein. The sample shows roughly 500,000 distinct CDR3 sequences, about a fifth of them seen only once. The CDR3 contains 14 residues. Between the trimmed V and J ends, which lost 5 bases and 4 bases, there was a span of 14 bases. Germline V lookup: CDR1 SEHNR, CDR2 FQNEAQ (reference sequence). Study-level findings and limits: CD8+ contracting clones occupied EMRA, while CD4+ ones occupied mainly CM and EM.

The rearrangement uses TRBV7-9 and TRBJ1-1, with D possibly matching TRBD1 (6 bases). The receptor was derived from an adult woman who had mild COVID-19 (a few samples of this study predate the infection). Cell type and time point are not known. Sequenced sample: PBMCs or a T cell subset sorted from them (not recorded which). Here the CDR3 reads CASSPYREATEAFF. The CDR3 DNA sequence: TGTGCCAGCAGCCCATACAGGGAAGCCACTGAAGCTTTCTTT.